A selection of T cell receptor beta chains follows, all from one sample in a study of T cell repertoires in cytomegalovirus infection. Their antigens remain unidentified. TCRdb called the reads again in MiXCR, with one record for every CDR3 protein. The table includes hundreds of thousands of distinct CDR3 sequences, about 39% detected once. Sample: cultured PBMCs, taken from culture after CMV antigen stimulation. The source of these receptors is a human donor in good health (CMV status not recorded). Some clones in this sample may be carry-over from other donors' samples. The CDR3 runs from the conserved cysteine through the conserved F or W.

v_gene,CDR3aa
TRBV11-2,CASSEWGAAGTSVQETQYF
TRBV2,CASERSGGNTGELFF
TRBV7-9,CASSVSGSPRIGYTF
TRBV7-4,CATLLSWGTDTQYF
TRBV12-3/TRBV12-4,CASRNVGIEKLFF
TRBV9,CASSVDTGRYEQYF
TRBV7-4,CDASRNTIYF
TRBV12-3/TRBV12-4,CASSITSGSPYEQYF
TRBV7-6,CASSPQQTPSGNTIYF
TRBV7-2,CASSLVFSRRDIKMVF
TRBV15,CATSREGDRDPNTEAFF
TRBV7-9,CATYYTIYF
TRBV7-2,CASSLGPDTGYGYTF
TRBV18,CASSPQGTNSPLHF
TRBV4-1,CASSQPPEVAGGTDTQYF
TRBV19,CASSTWTVGNMFF
TRBV4-1,CASSQRGVDTGELFF
TRBV3-1,CASSQEPPFPSGNTIYF
TRBV6-2/TRBV6-3,CASRPHGQETQYF
TRBV12-3/TRBV12-4,CASSPVADTDTQYF
TRBV19,CASMRGYEQYF
TRBV6-8,CASSYQAAYNEQFF
TRBV7-8,CASSFSWGRDTGELFF
TRBV5-4,CASSSRQGAGANVLTF
TRBV7-9,CASSLGRARTEAFF
TRBV19,CASSIAPTGGNQPQHF
TRBV18,CASSPAGVVYNEQFF
TRBV7-8,CASSFGLAETGELFF
TRBV7-6,CASSGGQETQYF
TRBV7-9,CASSWSGRKNEQFF
TRBV27,CASSPQGENTEAFF
TRBV9,CASSKRQGGTEAFF
TRBV4-1,CASSLLGTGREKLFF
TRBV5-1,CASSWDRDGYTF
TRBV18,CASSPRGGENTQNF
TRBV6-1,CASSEGSGGADTQYF